This TCR beta chain was captured by sequencing in a study of blood T cells in healthy people across ages. Primers used in a second PCR of about 6 to 11 cycles were a sample-barcoded 5' primer and a J-beta primer mix. TCRdb recomputed calls from the 5' RACE reads with MiXCR, one row per CDR3 protein. The repertoire holds 920,000 or so distinct CDR3 sequences, with around 43% as singletons. The CDR3 is 15 amino acids. Germline CDR1 DFQATT, CDR2 SNEGSKA (reference sequence). Trimming cost V 0 bases and J 3 bases, with 12 bases left between them. The sequence came from a woman aged 55-75 years in good health. This chain uses TRBV20-1 with TRBJ1-5, with no clear D. Sample: blood. The CDR3 coding sequence is TGCAGTGCTAGAGAAGCGTCCGTTGCCAATCAGCCCCAGCATTTT. This gives the protein CSAREASVANQPQHF.